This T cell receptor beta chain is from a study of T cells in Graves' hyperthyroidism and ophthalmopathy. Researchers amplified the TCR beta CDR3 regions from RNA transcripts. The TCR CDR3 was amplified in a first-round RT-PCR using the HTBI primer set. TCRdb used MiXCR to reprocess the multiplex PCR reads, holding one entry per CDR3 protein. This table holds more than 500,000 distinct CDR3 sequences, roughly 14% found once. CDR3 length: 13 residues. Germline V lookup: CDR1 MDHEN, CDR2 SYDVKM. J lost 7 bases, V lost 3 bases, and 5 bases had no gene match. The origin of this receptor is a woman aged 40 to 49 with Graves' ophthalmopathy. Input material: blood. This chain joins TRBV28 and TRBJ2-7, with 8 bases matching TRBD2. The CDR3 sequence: CASSFGRAEEQYF. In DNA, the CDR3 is TGTGCCAGCAGTTTCGGGAGGGCCGAAGAGCAGTACTTC.